Following are 5 T cell receptor beta chains from one sample sequenced in a study of OX40 agonist ivuxolimab in advanced cancers. Generated by immunoSEQ multiplex PCR, the TCRdb table keeps only in-frame clones and is missing some. The sample has more than 20,000 clones, about 86% seen once. Sequencing used CD4+ or CD8+ T cells sorted from blood, obtained in a trial of the OX40 agonist ivuxolimab. All receptors derive from an adult with an advanced solid tumor such as melanoma, head and neck, liver or kidney cancer.

This clone was found a few times. At one end, the junction sequence differs from germline, possibly due to a read error. This chain joins TRBV5-3 and TRBJ1-1; unclear D gene. TRBV5-3 is an ORF, with its function uncertain. The CDR3 is 14 amino acids. The CDR3 coding sequence is TGTGCCAGCAGCTTTTTCGACTGGAACACTGAAGCTTTCTTT. Its translation: CASSFFDWNTEAFF.

The chain employs TRBV14 and TRBJ2-7; no clear D. The germline V and J ends were trimmed by 5 bases and 4 bases, with 18 bases remaining between them. The germline gives CDR1 SGHDN, CDR2 FVKESK. This CDR3 region has 15 residues. The CDR3 nucleotides are TGTGCCAGCAGCACCAGACATGACTGGCCTTACGAGCAGTACTTC. It encodes CASSTRHDWPYEQYF. Filled out from reference TRBV14 and TRBJ2-7, the complete variable domain reads EAGVTQFPSHSVIEKGQTVTLRCDPISGHDNLYWYRRVMGKEIKFLLHFVKESKQDESGMPNNRFLAERTGGTYSTLKVQPAELEDSGVYFCASSTRHDWPYEQYFGPGTRLTVT.

The rearrangement uses TRBV7-8 and TRBJ2-3; D may be TRBD2 (6 bases). Trimming took 6 bases from V and 4 from J, leaving 14 bases between them. The CDR3 length is 14 residues. Germline V gene data show CDR1 as SGHVS and CDR2 as FQNEAQ. The CDR3 region has the DNA TGTGCCAGCAGGCACGGGAGTCCGGCAGATACGCAGTATTTT. It translates to CASRHGSPADTQYF.

The chain employs TRBV14 and TRBJ1-2; 7 nucleotides agree with TRBD1. The CDR3 runs 14 residues. Germline V gene sequence: CDR1 SGHDN, CDR2 FVKESK. Losses at the gene ends were 1 base for V and 7 bases for J; bases not matched to a gene: 6. The CDR3 spells CASSQVTTGPGYTF. The CDR3 coding sequence is TGTGCCAGCAGCCAAGTTACGACAGGGCCTGGCTACACCTTC.

V usage is TRBV28 and J usage is TRBJ2-5, with D maybe TRBD1 (5 bases). The CDR3 sequence is 12 residues long. Looked up from germline, CDR1 is MDHEN and CDR2 is SYDVKM. V shed 5 bases and J shed 5 bases, with 9 bases lying between them. The DNA of the CDR3 is TGTGCCAGCAGTGGGGCGCTGGAGACCCAGTACTTC. Residues: CASSGALETQYF.